This T cell receptor (beta chain) was documented in a study of human T cells and chemical hapten exposure. Study-level information: Sensitization used 2% DPC on roughly 2 cm by roughly 2 cm upper inner arm skin.

On this clonotype itself: Antigen specificity is unknown.

TCRdb reprocessed the RACE reads with MiXCR, giving one entry per CDR3 protein. The table has 150,000 to 200,000 distinct CDR3 sequences, approximately 15% seen once; the top ten hold 1.7%. Whole-study results and caveats: The donors suffered from alopecia, so their immune response may not match that of healthy people. The study found expanded TCRs formed significantly more large CDR3 similarity clusters than controls.

Described time point: patch test 1, 2 weeks after DPC sensitization. Treatment of the sample: therapeutic diphenylcyclopropenone sensitization with weekly scalp DPC. Prior to application of each patch test, blood was drawn. Germline V gene data show CDR1 as SGHTA and CDR2 as FQGNSA. V was trimmed by 5 bases and J by 0 bases, leaving 12 bases between them. CDR3 length: 15 amino acids. The specimen comprised whole blood, sampled in connection with sensitization to the hapten diphenylcyclopropenone (DPC). This sequence was found in a woman aged 25-40 years with alopecia areata. Some clones in this sample may be carry-over from other donors' samples. V and J are TRBV7-2 and TRBJ2-3, with D hard to call. The CDR3 nucleotides read TGTGCCAGCAGCCCAGGCCCTTTTAGCACAGATACGCAGTATTTT. It codes for CASSPGPFSTDTQYF.